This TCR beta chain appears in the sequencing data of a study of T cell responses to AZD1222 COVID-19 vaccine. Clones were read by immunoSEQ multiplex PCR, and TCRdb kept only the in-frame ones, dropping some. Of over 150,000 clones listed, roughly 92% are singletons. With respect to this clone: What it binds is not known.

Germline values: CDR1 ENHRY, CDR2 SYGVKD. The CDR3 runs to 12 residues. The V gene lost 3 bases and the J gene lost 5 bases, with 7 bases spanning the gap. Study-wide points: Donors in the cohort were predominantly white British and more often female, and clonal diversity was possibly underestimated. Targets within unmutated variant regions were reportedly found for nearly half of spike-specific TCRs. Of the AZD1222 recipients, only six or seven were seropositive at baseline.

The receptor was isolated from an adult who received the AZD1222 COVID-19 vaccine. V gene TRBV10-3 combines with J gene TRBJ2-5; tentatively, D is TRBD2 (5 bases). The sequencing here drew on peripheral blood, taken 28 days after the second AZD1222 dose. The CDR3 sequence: CAISDRGETQYF. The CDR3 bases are TGTGCCATCAGTGACCGCGGGGAGACCCAGTACTTC.